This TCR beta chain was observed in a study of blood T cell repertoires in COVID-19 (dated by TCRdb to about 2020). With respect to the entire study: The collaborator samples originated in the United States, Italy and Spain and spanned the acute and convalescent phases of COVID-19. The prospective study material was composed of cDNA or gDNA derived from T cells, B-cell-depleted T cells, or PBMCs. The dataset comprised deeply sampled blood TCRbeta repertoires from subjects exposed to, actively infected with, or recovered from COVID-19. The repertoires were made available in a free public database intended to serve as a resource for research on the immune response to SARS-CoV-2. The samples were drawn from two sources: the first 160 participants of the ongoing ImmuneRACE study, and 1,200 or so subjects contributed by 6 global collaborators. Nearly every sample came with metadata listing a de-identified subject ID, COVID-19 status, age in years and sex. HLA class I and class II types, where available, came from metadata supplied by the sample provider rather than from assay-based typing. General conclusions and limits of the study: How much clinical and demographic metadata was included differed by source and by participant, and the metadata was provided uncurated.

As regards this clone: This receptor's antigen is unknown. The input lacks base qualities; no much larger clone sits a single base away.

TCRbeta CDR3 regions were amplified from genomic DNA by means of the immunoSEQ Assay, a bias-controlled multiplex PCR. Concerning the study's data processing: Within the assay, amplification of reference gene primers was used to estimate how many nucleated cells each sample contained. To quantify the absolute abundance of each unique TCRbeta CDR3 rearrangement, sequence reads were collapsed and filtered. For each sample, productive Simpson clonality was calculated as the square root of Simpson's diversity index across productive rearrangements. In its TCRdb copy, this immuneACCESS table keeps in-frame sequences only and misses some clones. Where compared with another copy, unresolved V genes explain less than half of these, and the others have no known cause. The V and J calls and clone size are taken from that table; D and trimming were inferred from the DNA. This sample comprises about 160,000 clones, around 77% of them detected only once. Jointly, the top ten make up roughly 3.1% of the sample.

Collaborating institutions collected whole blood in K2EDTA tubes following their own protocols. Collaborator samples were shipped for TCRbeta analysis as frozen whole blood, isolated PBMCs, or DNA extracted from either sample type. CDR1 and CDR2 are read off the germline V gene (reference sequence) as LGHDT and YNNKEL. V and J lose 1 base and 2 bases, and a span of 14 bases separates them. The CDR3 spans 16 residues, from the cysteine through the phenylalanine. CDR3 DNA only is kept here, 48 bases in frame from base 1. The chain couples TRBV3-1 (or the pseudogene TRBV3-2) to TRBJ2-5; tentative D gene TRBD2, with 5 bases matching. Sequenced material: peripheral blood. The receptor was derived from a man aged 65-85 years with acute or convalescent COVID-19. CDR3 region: CASSQGTAQTQETQYF. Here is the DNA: TGTGCCAGCAGCCAAGGGACTGCGCAGACTCAAGAGACCCAGTACTTC.